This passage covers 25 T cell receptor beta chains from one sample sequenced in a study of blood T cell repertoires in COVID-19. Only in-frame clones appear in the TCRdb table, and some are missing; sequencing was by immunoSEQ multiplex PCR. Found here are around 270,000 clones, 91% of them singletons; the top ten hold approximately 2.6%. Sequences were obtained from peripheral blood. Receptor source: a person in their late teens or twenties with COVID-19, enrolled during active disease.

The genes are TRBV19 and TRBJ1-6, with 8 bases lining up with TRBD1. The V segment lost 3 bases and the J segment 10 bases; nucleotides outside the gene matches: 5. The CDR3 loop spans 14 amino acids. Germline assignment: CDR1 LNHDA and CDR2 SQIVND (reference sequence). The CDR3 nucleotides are TGTGCCAGTAGTATTCAGGGGGCGGGATCACCCCTCCACTTT. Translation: CASSIQGAGSPLHF.

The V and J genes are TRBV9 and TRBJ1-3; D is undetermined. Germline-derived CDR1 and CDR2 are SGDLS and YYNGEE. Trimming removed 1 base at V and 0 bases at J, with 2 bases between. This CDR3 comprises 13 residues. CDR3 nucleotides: TGTGCCAGCAGCGTACACTCTGGAAACACCATATATTTT. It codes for CASSVHSGNTIYF.

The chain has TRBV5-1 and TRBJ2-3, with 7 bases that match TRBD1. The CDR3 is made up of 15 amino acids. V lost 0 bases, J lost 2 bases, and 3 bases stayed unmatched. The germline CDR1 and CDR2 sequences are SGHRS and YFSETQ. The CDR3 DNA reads TGCGCCAGCAGCTTGGGGGGACAGCCCACAGATACGCAGTATTTT. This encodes CASSLGGQPTDTQYF.

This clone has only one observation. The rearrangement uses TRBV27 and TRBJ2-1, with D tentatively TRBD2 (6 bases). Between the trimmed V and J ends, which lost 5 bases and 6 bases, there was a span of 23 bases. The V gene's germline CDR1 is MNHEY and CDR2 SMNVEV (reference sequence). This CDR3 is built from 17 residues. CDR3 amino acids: CASSPQDRAGRGNEQFF. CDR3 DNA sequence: TGTGCCAGCAGTCCCCAGGACCGCGCGGGGAGAGGCAATGAGCAGTTCTTC.

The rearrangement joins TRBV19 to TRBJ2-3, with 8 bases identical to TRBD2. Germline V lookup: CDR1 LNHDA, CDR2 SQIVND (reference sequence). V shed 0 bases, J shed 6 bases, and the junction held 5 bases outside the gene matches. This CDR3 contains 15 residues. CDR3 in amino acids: CASSIDRSSGDTQYF. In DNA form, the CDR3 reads TGTGCCAGTAGTATAGATCGATCTAGCGGGGATACGCAGTATTTT.

The CDR3 coding sequence is TGCGCCAGCAGCCAAGATTCGTCGGGGAATGAAAAACTGTTTTTT. Protein product: CASSQDSSGNEKLFF. The chain combines TRBV4-1 with TRBJ1-4; D is uncertain. CDR3 length: 15 residues. Looked up from germline, CDR1 is MGHRA and CDR2 is YSYEKL. Trimming cost V 0 bases and J 5 bases, with 10 bases left between them.

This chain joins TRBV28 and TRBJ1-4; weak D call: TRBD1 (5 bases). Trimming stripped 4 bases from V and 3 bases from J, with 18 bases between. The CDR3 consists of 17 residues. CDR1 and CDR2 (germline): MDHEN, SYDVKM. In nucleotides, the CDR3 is TGTGCCAGCAGTTCCGATCCCCCCTGGGACTCTAATGAAAAACTGTTTTTT. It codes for CASSSDPPWDSNEKLFF.

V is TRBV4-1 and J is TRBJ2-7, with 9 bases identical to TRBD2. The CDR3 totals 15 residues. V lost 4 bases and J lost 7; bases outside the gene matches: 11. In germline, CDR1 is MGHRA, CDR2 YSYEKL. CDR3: CASSLEAGGPQEQYF. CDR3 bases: TGCGCCAGCAGCCTCGAGGCGGGAGGGCCTCAAGAGCAGTACTTC.

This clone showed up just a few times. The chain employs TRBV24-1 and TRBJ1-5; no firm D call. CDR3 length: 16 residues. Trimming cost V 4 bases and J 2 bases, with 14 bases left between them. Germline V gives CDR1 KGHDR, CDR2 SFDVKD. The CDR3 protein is CATSESGKTGNQPQHF. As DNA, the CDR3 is TGTGCCACCAGTGAGTCCGGGAAGACGGGCAATCAGCCCCAGCATTTT.

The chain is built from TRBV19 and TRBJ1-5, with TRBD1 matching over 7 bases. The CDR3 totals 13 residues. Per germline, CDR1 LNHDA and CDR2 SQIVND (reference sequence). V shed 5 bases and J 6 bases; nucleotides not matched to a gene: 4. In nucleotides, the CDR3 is TGTGCCAGTAGTCCAAGGACAGGTCAGCCCCAGCATTTT. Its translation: CASSPRTGQPQHF.

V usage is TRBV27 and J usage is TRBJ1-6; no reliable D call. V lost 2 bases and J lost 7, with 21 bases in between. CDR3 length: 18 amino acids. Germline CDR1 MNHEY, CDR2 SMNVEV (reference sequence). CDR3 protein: CASSLNPWLSEENSPLHF. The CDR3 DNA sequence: TGTGCCAGCAGTTTAAACCCCTGGCTGAGTGAGGAGAATTCACCCCTCCACTTT.

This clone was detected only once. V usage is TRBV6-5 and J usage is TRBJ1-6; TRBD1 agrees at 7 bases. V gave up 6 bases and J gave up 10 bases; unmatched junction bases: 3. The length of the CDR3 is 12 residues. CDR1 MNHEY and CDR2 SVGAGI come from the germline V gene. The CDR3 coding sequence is TGTGCCAGCAGACAGGGGTACTCACCCCTCCACTTT. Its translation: CASRQGYSPLHF.

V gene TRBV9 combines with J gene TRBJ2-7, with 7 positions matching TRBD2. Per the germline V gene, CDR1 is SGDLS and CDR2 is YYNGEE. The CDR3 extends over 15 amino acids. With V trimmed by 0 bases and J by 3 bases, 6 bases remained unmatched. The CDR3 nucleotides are TGTGCCAGCAGCGTAGGGGGAGGGACCATCTACGAGCAGTACTTC. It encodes CASSVGGGTIYEQYF. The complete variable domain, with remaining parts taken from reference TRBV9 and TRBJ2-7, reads DSGVTQTPKHLITATGQRVTLRCSPRSGDLSVYWYQQSLDQGLQFLIQYYNGEERAKGNILERFSAQQFPDLHSELNLSSLELGDSALYFCASSVGGGTIYEQYFGPGTRLTVT.

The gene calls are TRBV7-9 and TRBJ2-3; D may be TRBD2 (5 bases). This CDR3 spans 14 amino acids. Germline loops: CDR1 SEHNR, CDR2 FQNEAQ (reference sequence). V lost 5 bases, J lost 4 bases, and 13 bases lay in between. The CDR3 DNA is TGTGCCAGCAGCGGACTCCCCCGGGCAGATACGCAGTATTTT. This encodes CASSGLPRADTQYF.

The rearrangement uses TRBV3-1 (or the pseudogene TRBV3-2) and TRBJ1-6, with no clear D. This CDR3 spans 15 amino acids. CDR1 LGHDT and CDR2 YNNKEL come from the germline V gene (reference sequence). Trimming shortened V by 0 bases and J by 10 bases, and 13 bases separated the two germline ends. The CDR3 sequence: CASSQDVATGSPLHF. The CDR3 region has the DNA TGTGCCAGCAGCCAAGACGTGGCGACGGGGTCACCCCTCCACTTT.

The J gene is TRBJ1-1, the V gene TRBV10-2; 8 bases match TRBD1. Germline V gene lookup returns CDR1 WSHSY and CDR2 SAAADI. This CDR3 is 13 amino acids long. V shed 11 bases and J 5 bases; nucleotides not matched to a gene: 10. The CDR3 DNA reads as TGCGCCGCCAAACCGACAGGGGAAACTGAAGCTTTCTTT. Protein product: CAAKPTGETEAFF.

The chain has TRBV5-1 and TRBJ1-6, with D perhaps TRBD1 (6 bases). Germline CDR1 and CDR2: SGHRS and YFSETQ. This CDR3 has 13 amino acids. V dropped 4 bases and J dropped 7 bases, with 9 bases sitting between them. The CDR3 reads CASSEGDNSPLHF. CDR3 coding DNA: TGCGCCAGCAGCGAGGGGGACAATTCACCCCTCCACTTT.

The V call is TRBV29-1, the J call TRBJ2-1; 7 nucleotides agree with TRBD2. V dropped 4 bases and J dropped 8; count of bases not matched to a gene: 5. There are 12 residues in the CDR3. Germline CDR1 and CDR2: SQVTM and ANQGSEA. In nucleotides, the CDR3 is TGCAGCGTTGGGACTAGTGGTTATGAGCAGTTCTTC. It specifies CSVGTSGYEQFF.

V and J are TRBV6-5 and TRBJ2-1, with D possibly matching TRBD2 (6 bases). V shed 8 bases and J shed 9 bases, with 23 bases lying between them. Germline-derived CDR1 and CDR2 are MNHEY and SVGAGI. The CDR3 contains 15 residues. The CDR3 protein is CASLLDPRGFSEQFF. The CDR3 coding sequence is TGTGCCAGCTTACTAGATCCCCGGGGGTTTTCTGAGCAGTTCTTC.

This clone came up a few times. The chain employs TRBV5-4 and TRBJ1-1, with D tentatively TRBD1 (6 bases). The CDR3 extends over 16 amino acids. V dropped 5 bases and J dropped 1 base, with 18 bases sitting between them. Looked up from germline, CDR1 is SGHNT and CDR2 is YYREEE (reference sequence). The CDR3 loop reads CASRIGDGGRNTEAFF. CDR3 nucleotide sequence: TGTGCCAGCAGGATCGGTGATGGGGGCAGGAACACTGAAGCTTTCTTT. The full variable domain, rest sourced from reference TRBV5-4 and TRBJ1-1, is ETGVTQSPTHLIKTRGQQVTLRCSSQSGHNTVSWYQQALGQGPQFIFQYYREEENGRGNFPPRFSGLQFPNYSSELNVNALELDDSALYLCASRIGDGGRNTEAFFGQGTRLTVV.

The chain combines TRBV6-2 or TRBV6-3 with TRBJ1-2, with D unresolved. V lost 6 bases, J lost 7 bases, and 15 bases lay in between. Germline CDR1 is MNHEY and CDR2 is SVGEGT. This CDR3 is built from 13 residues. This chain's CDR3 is CASSQSAVIGYTF. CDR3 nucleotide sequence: TGTGCCAGCAGCCAAAGTGCGGTGATTGGCTACACCTTC.

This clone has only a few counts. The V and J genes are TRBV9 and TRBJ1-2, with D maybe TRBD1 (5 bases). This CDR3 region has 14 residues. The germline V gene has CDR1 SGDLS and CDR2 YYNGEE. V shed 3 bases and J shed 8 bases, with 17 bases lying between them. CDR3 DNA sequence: TGTGCCAGCAGCGAGGGGTCACGGGCCGTAGGCTACACCTTC. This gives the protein CASSEGSRAVGYTF.

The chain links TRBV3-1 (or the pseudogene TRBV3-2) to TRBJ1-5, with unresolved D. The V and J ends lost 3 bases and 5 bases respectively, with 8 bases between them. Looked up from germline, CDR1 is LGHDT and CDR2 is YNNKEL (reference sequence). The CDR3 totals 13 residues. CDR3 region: CASSQFVDQPQHF. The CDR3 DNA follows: TGTGCCAGCAGCCAGTTCGTCGATCAGCCCCAGCATTTT.

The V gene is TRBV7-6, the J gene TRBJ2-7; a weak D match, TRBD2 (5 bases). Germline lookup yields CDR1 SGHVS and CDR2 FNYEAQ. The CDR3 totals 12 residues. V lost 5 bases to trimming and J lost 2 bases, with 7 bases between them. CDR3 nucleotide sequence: TGTGCCAGCAGCGTCGGGACCTACGAGCAGTACTTC. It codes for CASSVGTYEQYF.

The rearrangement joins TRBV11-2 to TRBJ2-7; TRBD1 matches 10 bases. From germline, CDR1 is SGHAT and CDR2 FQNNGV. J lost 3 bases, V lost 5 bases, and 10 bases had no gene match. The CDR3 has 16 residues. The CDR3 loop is CASSLDRGQGIYEQYF. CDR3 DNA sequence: TGTGCCAGCAGCCTCGACAGGGGGCAAGGGATCTACGAGCAGTACTTC.